This is a list of T cell receptor beta chains from one sample in a study of cytotoxic CD8 clonotypes in ibrutinib-treated CLL. Clones were sequenced by immunoSEQ multiplex PCR, and TCRdb holds only the in-frame ones, with some missing. The sample includes some 350,000 clones, roughly 67% of them seen just once. Sequencing used PBMCs, obtained after 36 months of ibrutinib treatment. The receptors originated from a human donor with chronic lymphocytic leukemia. Both conserved end residues are part of each CDR3. Part of the rows lack a size; the others show once, few, many or a class for expanded clones.

V gene: TRBV5-1
J gene: TRBJ1-6
clone size: NA
CDR3 protein: CASDSYNSPLHF

V gene: TRBV2
J gene: TRBJ1-4
clone size: few
CDR3 protein: CASSAGQHKTQTNEKLFF

V gene: TRBV5-1
J gene: TRBJ1-1
clone size: NA
CDR3 protein: CASSLDRRGTEAFF

V gene: TRBV15
J gene: TRBJ1-5
clone size: NA
CDR3 protein: CATSKDRVDQPQHF

V gene: TRBV29-1
J gene: TRBJ2-3
clone size: NA
CDR3 protein: CSVGIRRRDTQYF

V gene: TRBV6-5
J gene: TRBJ1-1
clone size: once
CDR3 protein: CASSYSMWSGQGEAFF

V gene: TRBV19
J gene: TRBJ1-3
clone size: NA
CDR3 protein: CASTKDSSGNTIYF

V gene: TRBV28
J gene: TRBJ2-4
clone size: NA
CDR3 protein: CASSLLGRAAKNIQYF

V gene: TRBV6-1
J gene: TRBJ2-7
clone size: NA
CDR3 protein: CASSEAGAGEQYF

V gene: TRBV7-6
J gene: TRBJ2-2
clone size: NA
CDR3 protein: CASSLAGNTGELFF

V gene: TRBV19
J gene: TRBJ1-5
clone size: NA
CDR3 protein: CASSLPGRGRPQHF

V gene: TRBV5-1
J gene: TRBJ2-7
clone size: NA
CDR3 protein: CASSLVQGFDEQYF

V gene: TRBV29-1
J gene: TRBJ2-3
clone size: NA
CDR3 protein: CSVELAGGTDTQYF

V gene: TRBV2
J gene: TRBJ1-2
clone size: NA
CDR3 protein: CADGYSQGHGYTF

V gene: TRBV5-1
J gene: TRBJ2-2
clone size: NA
CDR3 protein: CASSSYKVAGPWGELFF

V gene: TRBV18
J gene: TRBJ1-2
clone size: few
CDR3 protein: CASSQEQGFDGYTF

V gene: TRBV7-6
J gene: TRBJ2-1
clone size: once
CDR3 protein: CASSLERTGWYEQFF

V gene: TRBV5-1
J gene: TRBJ2-1
clone size: NA
CDR3 protein: CASSPFELGVQFF

V gene: TRBV2
J gene: TRBJ2-7
clone size: NA
CDR3 protein: CASSPGTAPYEQYF

V gene: TRBV30
J gene: TRBJ2-7
clone size: NA
CDR3 protein: CAWRSDYEQYF

V gene: TRBV5-1
J gene: TRBJ2-3
clone size: NA
CDR3 protein: CASTFSLGGGGVTDTQYF

V gene: TRBV6-1
J gene: TRBJ1-1
clone size: NA
CDR3 protein: CASSERGMGTEAFF

V gene: TRBV9
J gene: TRBJ2-7
clone size: NA
CDR3 protein: CASSVGSAYEQYF